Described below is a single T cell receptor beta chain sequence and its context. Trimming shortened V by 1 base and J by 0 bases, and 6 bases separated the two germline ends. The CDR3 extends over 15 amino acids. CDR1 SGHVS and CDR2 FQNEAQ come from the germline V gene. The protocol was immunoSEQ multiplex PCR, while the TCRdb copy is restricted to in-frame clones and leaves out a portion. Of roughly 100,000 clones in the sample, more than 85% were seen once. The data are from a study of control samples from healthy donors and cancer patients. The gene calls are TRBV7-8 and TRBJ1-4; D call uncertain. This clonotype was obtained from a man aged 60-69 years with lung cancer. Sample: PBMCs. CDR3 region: CASSLGDATNEKLFF. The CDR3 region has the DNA TGTGCCAGCAGCTTAGGCGACGCAACTAATGAAAAACTGTTTTTT.